This TCR beta chain was recorded in a study of blood T cell repertoires in COVID-19. Overall study context: T cells, B-cell-depleted T cells, or PBMCs provided the cDNA or gDNA that served as material.

Assay used: immunoSEQ multiplex PCR; TCRdb lists only in-frame clones, some missing. The repertoire holds approximately 71,000 clones, with about nine tenths as singletons. CDR1 and CDR2 from the germline V gene are MNHEY and SVGAGI. The CDR3 length is 14 residues. Trimming left V 5 bases short and J 5 bases short, with 15 bases between. The clonotype originates from a woman aged 18-29 years with acute or convalescent COVID-19. This chain uses TRBV6-5 with TRBJ2-5, with a tentative D call TRBD1 (5 bases). Material for sequencing was peripheral blood. In nucleotides, the CDR3 is TGTGCCAGCAGTACAGGATCCAGGGTGGAGACCCAGTACTTC. It specifies CASSTGSRVETQYF.